This entry features one T cell receptor (beta chain) sequence. The entry originates in a study of blood T cell repertoires in COVID-19. Trimming took 4 bases from V and 1 from J; bases not matched to a gene: 13. The CDR3 sequence is 18 residues long. CDR1 is LNHDA, CDR2 SQIVND, per germline (reference sequence). Only in-frame clones appear in the TCRdb table, and some are missing; sequencing was by immunoSEQ multiplex PCR. The data show around 250,000 clones, approximately 81% seen once. This sequence joins TRBV19 and TRBJ2-3; 8 bases align to TRBD1. The specimen was peripheral blood. The TCR originated in a woman between 18 and 29 years old with acute or convalescent COVID-19. The CDR3 DNA follows: TGTGCCAGTAGTACCGACAGGGGTGGGCCCAACCGCACAGATACGCAGTATTTT. Protein product: CASSTDRGGPNRTDTQYF.